A selection of T cell receptor beta chains follows, all from one sample in a study of a mutant IDH1 vaccine in newly diagnosed glioma. Data came from immunoSEQ multiplex PCR; TCRdb stores just in-frame clones and leaves some out. This table has around 76,000 clones, more than 70% appearing once. These receptors are not linked to any known antigen. Sequenced here: PBMCs, sampled from a glioma patient whose treatment included an IDH1 peptide vaccine. Every receptor here comes from a woman aged 50 to 60 with glioma. The conserved cysteine and the conserved F or W are not part of the CDR3 here. The D gene is left open where the match is weak.

TRBJ1-5 | TRBV11-2 | - | ASSLEGYQPQH
TRBJ2-1 | TRBV29-1 | - | SVEDWQGNNEQF
TRBJ1-4 | TRBV5-6 | - | ASSLVSGGSGEKLF
TRBJ2-7 | TRBV5-1 | TRBD2 | ASSIPSGSVGEQY
TRBJ1-2 | TRBV6-1 | - | ASRQGVADYGYT
TRBJ2-3 | TRBV5-4 | - | ASSLGGDADTQY
TRBJ1-2 | TRBV7-2 | - | ASSLGQGIGLGYGYT
TRBJ1-2 | TRBV28 | - | ASSLTAGRKLYT
TRBJ2-3 | TRBV6-5 | - | ASSYQGGRTDTQY
TRBJ1-2 | TRBV10-2 | - | ASSDGPRAYGYT
TRBJ2-2 | TRBV10-2 | - | ASRGGSTGELF
TRBJ1-2 | TRBV28 | - | ASSLTRGSGSVDGYT
TRBJ2-7 | TRBV30 | TRBD1 | AWRWTGKGYEQY
TRBJ1-5 | TRBV27 | TRBD1 | ASSFFPGGASQPQH
TRBJ2-1 | TRBV20-1 | - | SVWADNEQF
TRBJ1-1 | TRBV6-5 | - | ASIPDGGSAEAF
- | TRBV5-4 | - | ASSYLGNEQY
TRBJ2-7 | TRBV27 | TRBD1 | ASSPGTGYEQY
TRBJ2-1 | TRBV12-5 | - | ASGRRSTLYNEQF
TRBJ2-5 | TRBV18 | - | ASSPDTRETQY
TRBJ2-1 | TRBV5-1 | - | ASSLMRTGHIDEQF
TRBJ2-2 | TRBV23-1 | - | ASSQSIGHITGELF
TRBJ2-1 | TRBV5-6 | - | ASSPYWPEDEQF
TRBJ2-5 | TRBV9 | TRBD2 | ASSPLQGGGEETQY
TRBJ1-2 | TRBV7-8 | - | ASSLALWEGYGYT
TRBJ2-7 | TRBV4-1 | - | ASSPPIGDEQY
TRBJ2-3 | TRBV10-3 | TRBD1 | AISQSTGTDTQY
- | TRBV6-6 | - | ASSYEQSYEQY
TRBJ1-4 | TRBV5-4 | TRBD1 | ASSHGTAQLNEKLF
TRBJ2-5 | TRBV2 | TRBD2 | ASRQLAGGWRETQY
TRBJ2-7 | TRBV11-2 | TRBD1 | ASSSDRDEQY
TRBJ1-4 | TRBV5-4 | TRBD1 | ASSPGTGVATNEKLF
TRBJ2-6 | TRBV9 | - | ASSLAVLT
TRBJ2-7 | TRBV18 | TRBD2 | ASSPRGGEQY
TRBJ1-6 | TRBV23-1 | TRBD1 | ASNLRQGENSPLH
TRBJ2-6 | TRBV7-2 | - | ASSPTGWVLT
TRBJ1-5 | TRBV28 | TRBD1 | ASRPGTGGYSNQPQH
TRBJ2-7 | TRBV28 | TRBD1 | ASRPETGGSYEQY
TRBJ1-2 | TRBV14 | - | ASSQGQVTGYT
TRBJ2-3 | TRBV5-1 | TRBD2 | ASSLVPLAGGHTQY
TRBJ2-2 | TRBV11-1 | - | ASSLRWGRANTGELF
TRBJ2-5 | TRBV5-1 | - | ASSFRGSQETQY
TRBJ2-1 | TRBV7-2 | - | ASSSGGGIYNEQF
TRBJ1-5 | TRBV21-1 | - | ASSKLGTFDGNQPQH
TRBJ2-2 | TRBV30 | - | AWTEQNTGELF
TRBJ1-1 | TRBV6-1 | TRBD1 | ASRPRGYTEAF
TRBJ2-7 | TRBV5-6 | - | ASSSTTYEQY
TRBJ1-4 | TRBV28 | - | ASSYQGVPNEKLF
TRBJ1-5 | TRBV28 | TRBD1 | ASSFHGQVNQPQH
TRBJ2-7 | TRBV10-1 | - | ASSEGLAYEQY
TRBJ1-1 | TRBV13 | - | ASSLGGRGNTEAF
TRBJ2-1 | TRBV10-1 | - | ASSVSNSYNEQF
TRBJ2-1 | TRBV2 | TRBD2 | ASTQLAGGFNEQF
TRBJ2-7 | TRBV7-7 | - | ASSPIVGASYEQY
TRBJ2-7 | TRBV5-4 | TRBD2 | ASSLLGSGTSGRIPYEQY
TRBJ2-3 | TRBV7-9 | - | ASSLAGGRNTDTQY